This T cell receptor beta chain originates from a study of T cell responses to AZD1222 COVID-19 vaccine. At the level of the study: Analysis merged second doses at about 4 or about 12 weeks. Study results and limitations: Once two AZD1222 doses were given, Spike-specific TCR breadth and depth went up. Repertoire sampling happened only post peak T cell response. Most donors were white British and more were female, and clonal diversity was possibly underestimated.

On this clone: Its matching antigen is unknown.

The germline V gene has CDR1 LNHNV and CDR2 YYDKDF (reference sequence). V gave up 3 bases and J gave up 1 base; unmatched junction bases: 4. CDR3 length equals 15 residues. Method: immunoSEQ multiplex PCR; TCRdb's copy keeps in-frame clones and lacks some. In the table there are 130,000 or so clones, about nine tenths of which are singletons. This chain uses TRBV15 with TRBJ2-5, with TRBD1 matching over 8 bases. The sequence came from an adult in good health. Material: peripheral blood, obtained on day 0 of AZD1222 vaccination. The CDR3 bases are TGTGCCACCAGCAGGGTTGACAGGGGCCAAGAGACCCAGTACTTC. Amino acids: CATSRVDRGQETQYF.